Each of the 27 T cell receptor beta chains below was sequenced from the same sample in a study of T-cell reconstitution after alpha-beta-depleted transplantation in children. TCRbeta library construction was performed incorporating unique molecular identifiers. TCRdb redid the calling of the PCR reads with MiXCR, one entry per CDR3 protein. The table has 200,000 or so distinct CDR3 sequences, under 8.5% seen once; the top ten hold 35%. The starting material was PBMCs, mostly from graft donor cells, obtained 360 days after TCRalphabeta/CD19-depleted stem cell transplant. These receptors were taken from a male patient aged 2 to 9 who had a stem cell transplant for acute myeloid leukemia, so the T cells may come from the graft donor.

A word on this clonotype: A junction end diverges from the germline sequence, so it may reflect a read error. This chain uses TRBV5-6 with TRBJ1-5; D is unresolved. Germline lookup yields CDR1 SGHDT and CDR2 YYEEEE. CDR3 size: 17 residues. The CDR3 spells CASSLMHGFGSNKPQHF. The DNA of the CDR3 is TGTGCCAGCAGCTTGATGCACGGGTTTGGGAGCAATAAGCCCCAGCATTTT. The full variable domain, rest sourced from reference TRBV5-6 and TRBJ1-5, is DAGVTQSPTHLIKTRGQQVTLRCSPKSGHDTVSWYQQALGQGPQFIFQYYEEEERQRGNFPDRFSGHQFPNYSSELNVNALLLGDSALYLCASSLMHGFGSNKPQHFGDGTRLSIL.

The chain has TRBV4-1 and TRBJ1-2, with a tentative D call TRBD1 (5 bases). This CDR3 is 14 amino acids long. CDR1 and CDR2 (germline): MGHRA, YSYEKL. V lost 1 base to trimming and J lost 2 bases, with 8 bases between them. As DNA, the CDR3 is TGCGCCAGCAGCCAAGTCGGGGGAAACTATGGCTACACCTTC. Amino acid sequence: CASSQVGGNYGYTF.

This clonotype was recorded at least ten times. This chain uses TRBV5-4 with TRBJ2-1, with a weak D call TRBD1 (5 bases). Germline V gene lookup returns CDR1 SGHNT and CDR2 YYREEE (reference sequence). This CDR3 is built from 15 residues. The germline V and J ends were trimmed by 1 base and 6 bases, with 14 bases remaining between them. In nucleotides, the CDR3 is TGTGCCAGCAGCTTGAGGGGTAAAGGCCGCAATGAGCAGTTCTTC. It yields the protein CASSLRGKGRNEQFF.

This clonotype came up many times. V is TRBV12-5 and J is TRBJ2-2; a possible D gene is TRBD1 (6 bases). Germline V gene data show CDR1 as LGHNT and CDR2 as FRNRAP. The V and J ends lost 4 bases and 6 bases respectively, with 15 bases between them. The CDR3 sequence is 15 residues long. The CDR3 nucleotides read TGTGCTAGTGGTTCCGGGACAACCGAGGCCGGGGAGCTGTTTTTT. Its translation: CASGSGTTEAGELFF.

This chain connects TRBV12-3 or TRBV12-4 to TRBJ1-1; 8 nucleotides match TRBD1. This CDR3 is built from 15 residues. V shed 5 bases and J 6 bases; nucleotides not matched to a gene: 11. This chain's CDR3 is CASSPDRGMRAEAFF. DNA for the CDR3: TGTGCCAGCAGTCCAGACAGGGGTATGAGGGCTGAAGCTTTCTTT.

At least ten counts were recorded for this clonotype. The rearrangement uses TRBV7-9 and TRBJ2-5; no clear D. V gave up 2 bases and J gave up 1 base, with 14 bases separating them. CDR1 is SEHNR, CDR2 FQNEAQ, per germline (reference sequence). This CDR3 spans 16 amino acids. CDR3 bases: TGTGCCAGCAGCTTACGCAGGCGACCGACCCAAGAGACCCAGTACTTC. It encodes CASSLRRRPTQETQYF.

This chain connects TRBV29-1 to TRBJ2-2; 7 bases fit TRBD2. J gave up 0 bases and V 7 bases, and 8 bases lay outside the gene matches. The germline V gene encodes CDR1 SQVTM and CDR2 ANQGSEA. The CDR3 has 15 amino acids. The CDR3 sequence is CSAKAGSPNTGELFF. DNA of the CDR3: TGCAGCGCTAAAGCGGGGAGTCCGAACACCGGGGAGCTGTTTTTT.

The chain joins TRBV20-1 to TRBJ2-5; D uncertain. The CDR3 covers 12 residues. V was cut by 3 bases and J by 5 bases, with 10 bases left in between. The germline V gene has CDR1 DFQATT and CDR2 SNEGSKA (reference sequence). This chain's CDR3 is CSARKGDETQYF. CDR3 nucleotides: TGCAGTGCTAGGAAGGGTGACGAGACCCAGTACTTC.

This clonotype has ten or more counts. V gene TRBV20-1 combines with J gene TRBJ2-3; no definite D call. Per germline, CDR1 DFQATT and CDR2 SNEGSKA (reference sequence). This CDR3 spans 15 amino acids. Trimming took 5 bases from V and 2 from J, leaving 17 bases between them. CDR3 DNA: TGCAGTGCTCTCCAGGACGTCCTTTTCACAGATACGCAGTATTTT. Protein product: CSALQDVLFTDTQYF.

The chain couples TRBV20-1 to TRBJ1-1; no clear D. Germline-derived CDR1 and CDR2 are DFQATT and SNEGSKA (reference sequence). V was shortened by 3 bases and J by 0 bases, with 8 bases between the two germline ends. This CDR3 spans 13 amino acids. The CDR3 loop reads CSARRDMNTEAFF. The CDR3 region has the DNA TGCAGTGCTAGGCGGGATATGAACACTGAAGCTTTCTTT.

J is TRBJ1-2 and V is TRBV29-1; a possible D gene is TRBD1 (5 bases). Germline V lookup: CDR1 SQVTM, CDR2 ANQGSEA. V lost 2 bases and J lost 4, with 23 bases in between. The CDR3 loop spans 17 amino acids. The CDR3 DNA sequence: TGCAGCGTTGAATCCGGGGCGGACCCCCTTCCTAGCTATGGCTACACCTTC. Amino acid sequence: CSVESGADPLPSYGYTF.

This clonotype has a handful of counts. This chain uses TRBV7-6 with TRBJ2-1; perhaps TRBD2 as D (6 bases). This CDR3 spans 15 amino acids. In germline, CDR1 is SGHVS, CDR2 FNYEAQ. Trimming pared 4 bases from V and 0 bases from J, leaving 10 bases between. The DNA for the CDR3 is TGTGCCAGCAGCTCTAGCGAAAGCTCCTACAATGAGCAGTTCTTC. It codes for CASSSSESSYNEQFF.

This clonotype has a handful of counts. The chain employs TRBV5-1 and TRBJ2-7; the D is unclear. Deletions cut 6 bases from V and 3 bases from J, with 16 bases between. Germline V gives CDR1 SGHRS, CDR2 YFSETQ. The length of the CDR3 is 14 residues. The CDR3 sequence: CASTSTGRHYEQYF. In DNA form, the CDR3 reads TGCGCCAGCACCTCGACGGGCAGACACTACGAGCAGTACTTC.

This clonotype was counted many times. The gene calls are TRBV3-1 and TRBJ2-1, with 9 positions matching TRBD2. The junction had 11 bases not matched to a gene; V was cut back by 6 bases and J by 5 bases. Per the germline V gene, CDR1 is LGHDT and CDR2 is YNNKEL (reference sequence). The CDR3 has 16 residues. Written as DNA, the CDR3 is TGTGCCAGCAGTCCCTGGAGCGGGGGGTCGCACAATGAGCAGTTCTTC. Translation: CASSPWSGGSHNEQFF.

The chain has TRBV5-1 and TRBJ2-3; D is undetermined. Germline V gives CDR1 SGHRS, CDR2 YFSETQ. With 4 bases removed from V and 3 bases from J, the gap between germline ends came to 12 bases. The CDR3 has 14 residues. Here the CDR3 reads CASSRSLGTDTQYF. The CDR3, as DNA: TGCGCCAGCAGCAGGTCTTTGGGGACAGATACGCAGTATTTT.

This clonotype was seen more than once but under ten times. The chain links TRBV12-3 or TRBV12-4 to TRBJ2-7; 8 bases match TRBD1. The length of the CDR3 is 14 residues. With V trimmed by 5 bases and J by 2 bases, 5 bases remained unmatched. The DNA for the CDR3 is TGTGCCAGCAGTCTCGACAGGGGTCCCTACGAGCAGTACGTC. Encoded protein: CASSLDRGPYEQYV.

This clonotype showed up just a few times. The chain recombines TRBV10-2 with TRBJ2-3, with 14 bases fitting TRBD2. This CDR3 has 16 residues. The germline V gene has CDR1 WSHSY and CDR2 SAAADI. Losses at the gene ends were 2 bases for V and 6 bases for J; bases not matched to a gene: 4. The CDR3 DNA follows: TGCGCCAGCAGTGAGGGACTAGCGGGGGGAACGGATACGCAGTATTTT. The encoded protein is CASSEGLAGGTDTQYF.

This clonotype was observed at least ten times. The V gene is TRBV24-1, the J gene TRBJ2-3; possibly TRBD2 for D (6 bases). Germline-derived CDR1 and CDR2 are KGHDR and SFDVKD. V shed 3 bases and J shed 2 bases, with 8 bases lying between them. The CDR3 has 14 amino acids. The CDR3 loop reads CATSDRGDTDTQYF. DNA for the CDR3: TGTGCCACCAGTGATCGCGGGGACACAGATACGCAGTATTTT.

The chain couples TRBV5-1 to TRBJ1-4; D ambiguous. Germline lookup yields CDR1 SGHRS and CDR2 YFSETQ. The CDR3 covers 15 residues. V gave up 3 bases and J gave up 0 bases, with 9 bases separating them. Here the CDR3 DNA reads TGCGCCAGCAGCTCCGACACTTCAACTAATGAAAAACTGTTTTTT. Translation: CASSSDTSTNEKLFF.

This clonotype was recorded at least ten times. The chain combines TRBV20-1 with TRBJ2-3; 8 bases align to TRBD2. This CDR3 is 12 amino acids long. Germline-derived CDR1 and CDR2 are DFQATT and SNEGSKA (reference sequence). V gave up 8 bases and J gave up 5 bases; unmatched junction bases: 6. The CDR3 reads CSKRERKDTQYF. CDR3 bases: TGCAGTAAGCGGGAGCGTAAAGATACGCAGTATTTT.

This clonotype was seen at least ten times. The chain couples TRBV4-1 to TRBJ2-3; D is unresolved. From germline, CDR1 is MGHRA and CDR2 YSYEKL. The V gene lost 0 bases and the J gene lost 4 bases, with 8 bases spanning the gap. The CDR3 covers 14 residues. The chain's CDR3 is CASSQELRADTQYF. CDR3 sequence (DNA): TGCGCCAGCAGCCAAGAATTGAGAGCAGATACGCAGTATTTT.

This clonotype was found many times. V and J are TRBV13 and TRBJ2-1; no firm D call. The CDR3 loop spans 17 amino acids. The V end lost 8 bases, the J end lost 0 bases, and 20 bases lay between the germline ends. In germline, CDR1 is PRHDT, CDR2 FYEKMQ (reference sequence). This CDR3 reads CASSSAGGRSSYNEQFF. CDR3 DNA: TGTGCCAGCTCGTCCGCCGGCGGACGGAGCTCCTACAATGAGCAGTTCTTC.

In this sample, this clonotype turned up a few times. This chain links TRBV20-1 with TRBJ2-1, with 14 positions matching TRBD2. CDR3 size: 20 residues. V lost 2 bases, J lost 1 base, and 13 bases stayed unmatched. The germline V gene encodes CDR1 DFQATT and CDR2 SNEGSKA (reference sequence). CDR3 sequence: CSARLRGRLAGGESYNEQFF. DNA for the CDR3: TGCAGTGCTAGACTTCGGGGTCGACTAGCGGGAGGGGAGTCCTACAATGAGCAGTTCTTC.

This chain joins TRBV6-4 and TRBJ1-1; D gene unclear. V gave up 5 bases and J gave up 7 bases, with 17 bases separating them. Germline V gene lookup returns CDR1 MRHNA and CDR2 SNTAGT. There are 14 residues in the CDR3. The CDR3 spells CASSPDAEKGEAFF. The DNA for the CDR3 is TGTGCCAGCAGTCCCGACGCGGAAAAGGGTGAAGCTTTCTTT.

This chain connects TRBV12-3 or TRBV12-4 to TRBJ1-6; 9 nucleotides align to TRBD1. CDR3 length equals 16 residues. Unmatched junction bases numbered 11, after V lost 8 bases and J lost 6 bases. The CDR3 reads CASAGTGKVVNSPLHF. CDR3 DNA: TGTGCCAGCGCCGGGACAGGGAAGGTTGTTAATTCACCCCTCCACTTT.

The chain employs TRBV20-1 and TRBJ2-3, with D possibly being TRBD1 or TRBD2 (6 bases each). The CDR3 is 13 residues long. V was cut by 8 bases and J by 6 bases, with 18 bases left in between. CDR1 and CDR2 (germline): DFQATT, SNEGSKA (reference sequence). The CDR3 region is CSPRGPNPDTQYF. In DNA, the CDR3 is TGCAGTCCCCGGGGGCCGAACCCCGATACGCAGTATTTT.

This clonotype showed up just a few times. The J gene is TRBJ2-1, the V gene TRBV2; D ambiguous. The V end lost 6 bases, the J end lost 8 bases, and 11 bases lay between the germline ends. Germline loops: CDR1 SNHLY, CDR2 FYNNEI. The CDR3 runs to 12 residues. CDR3 DNA sequence: TGTGCCAGCAGCCCTAGGCTCTATGAGCAGTTCTTC. This sequence encodes CASSPRLYEQFF.